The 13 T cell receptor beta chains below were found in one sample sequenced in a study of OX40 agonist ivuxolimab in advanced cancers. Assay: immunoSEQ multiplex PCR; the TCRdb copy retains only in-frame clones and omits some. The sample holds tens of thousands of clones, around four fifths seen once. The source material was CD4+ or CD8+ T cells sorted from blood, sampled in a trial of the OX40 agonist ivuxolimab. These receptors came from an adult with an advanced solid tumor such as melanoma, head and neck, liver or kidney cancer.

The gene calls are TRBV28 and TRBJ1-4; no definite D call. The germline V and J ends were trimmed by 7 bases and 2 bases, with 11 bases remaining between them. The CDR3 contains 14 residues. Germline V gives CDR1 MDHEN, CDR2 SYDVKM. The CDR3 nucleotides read TGTGCCAGCATCGATGCGGGTACTAATGAAAAACTGTTTTTT. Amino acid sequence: CASIDAGTNEKLFF.

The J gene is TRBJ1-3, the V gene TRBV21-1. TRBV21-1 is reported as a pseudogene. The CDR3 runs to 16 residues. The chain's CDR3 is CASISGIWGVRNTIYF. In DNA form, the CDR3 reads TGTGCCAGCATTAGCGGGATTTGGGGGGTAAGAAACACCATATATTTT.

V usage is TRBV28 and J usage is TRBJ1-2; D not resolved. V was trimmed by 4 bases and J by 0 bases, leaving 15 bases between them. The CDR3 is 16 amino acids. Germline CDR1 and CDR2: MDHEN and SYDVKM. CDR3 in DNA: TGTGCCAGCAGTTCTGGTGGCAGGCCGGCTAACTATGGCTACACCTTC. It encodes CASSSGGRPANYGYTF.

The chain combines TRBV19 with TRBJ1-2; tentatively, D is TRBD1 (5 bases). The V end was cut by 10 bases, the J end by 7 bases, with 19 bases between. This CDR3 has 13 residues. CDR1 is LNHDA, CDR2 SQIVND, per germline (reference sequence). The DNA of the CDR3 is TGTGCCACCGAAGGGACGGTACGGGGTGGCTACACCTTC. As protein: CATEGTVRGGYTF.

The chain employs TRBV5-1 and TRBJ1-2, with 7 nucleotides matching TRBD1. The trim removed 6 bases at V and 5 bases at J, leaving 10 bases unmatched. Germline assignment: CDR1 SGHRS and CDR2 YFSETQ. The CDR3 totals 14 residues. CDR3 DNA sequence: TGCGCCAGCAATCGACAGGGCGGAGGGTATGGCTACACCTTC. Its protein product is CASNRQGGGYGYTF.

This chain's CDR3 is CASSPQREGLYEQYF. The CDR3 coding sequence is TGTGCCAGCTCACCACAGCGGGAGGGCCTTTATGAGCAGTACTTC. The V and J genes are TRBV18 and TRBJ2-7; 10 bases are shared with TRBD2. This CDR3 is 15 amino acids long. The junction had 7 bases not matched to a gene; V was cut back by 1 base and J by 7 bases. CDR1 is KGHSH, CDR2 LQKENI, per germline.

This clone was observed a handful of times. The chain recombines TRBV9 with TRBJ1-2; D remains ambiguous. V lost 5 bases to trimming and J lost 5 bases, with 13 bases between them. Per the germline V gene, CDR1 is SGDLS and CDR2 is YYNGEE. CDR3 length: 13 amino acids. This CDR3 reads CASRGGYRYGYTF. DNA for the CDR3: TGTGCCAGCAGGGGAGGGTATAGGTATGGCTACACCTTC. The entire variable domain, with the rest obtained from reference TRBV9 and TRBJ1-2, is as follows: DSGVTQTPKHLITATGQRVTLRCSPRSGDLSVYWYQQSLDQGLQFLIQYYNGEERAKGNILERFSAQQFPDLHSELNLSSLELGDSALYFCASRGGYRYGYTFGSGTRLTVV.

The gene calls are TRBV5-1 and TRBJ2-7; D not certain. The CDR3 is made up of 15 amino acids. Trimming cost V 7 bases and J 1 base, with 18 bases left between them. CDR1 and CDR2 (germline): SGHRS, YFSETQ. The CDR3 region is CASSPTSWYSYEQYF. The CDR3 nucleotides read TGCGCCAGCTCCCCCACAAGTTGGTATTCCTACGAGCAGTACTTC.

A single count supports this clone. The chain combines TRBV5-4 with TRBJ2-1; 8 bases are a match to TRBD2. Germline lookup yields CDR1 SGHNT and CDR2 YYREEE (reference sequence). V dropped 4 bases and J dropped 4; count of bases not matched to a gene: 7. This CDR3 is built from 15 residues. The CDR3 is CASSPIGGGYNEQFF. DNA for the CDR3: TGTGCCAGCAGCCCTATCGGGGGGGGTTACAATGAGCAGTTCTTC.

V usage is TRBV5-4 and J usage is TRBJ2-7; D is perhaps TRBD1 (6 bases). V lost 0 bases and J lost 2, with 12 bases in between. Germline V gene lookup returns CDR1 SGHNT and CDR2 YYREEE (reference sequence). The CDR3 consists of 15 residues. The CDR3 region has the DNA TGTGCCAGCAGCTTGGGGGGGAACAGGGCCTACGAGCAGTACTTC. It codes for CASSLGGNRAYEQYF.

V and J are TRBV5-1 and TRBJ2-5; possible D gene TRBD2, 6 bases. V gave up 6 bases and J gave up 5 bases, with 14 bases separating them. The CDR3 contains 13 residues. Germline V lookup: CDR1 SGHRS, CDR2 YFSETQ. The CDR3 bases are TGCGCCAGCACTAGGAGACGGGGGGAGACCCAGTACTTC. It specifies CASTRRRGETQYF.

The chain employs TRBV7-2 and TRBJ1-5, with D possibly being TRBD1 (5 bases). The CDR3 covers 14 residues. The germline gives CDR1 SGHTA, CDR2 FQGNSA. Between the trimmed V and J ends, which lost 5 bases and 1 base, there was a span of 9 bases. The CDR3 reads CASSQDISNQPQHF. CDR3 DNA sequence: TGTGCCAGCAGCCAGGACATAAGCAATCAGCCCCAGCATTTT.

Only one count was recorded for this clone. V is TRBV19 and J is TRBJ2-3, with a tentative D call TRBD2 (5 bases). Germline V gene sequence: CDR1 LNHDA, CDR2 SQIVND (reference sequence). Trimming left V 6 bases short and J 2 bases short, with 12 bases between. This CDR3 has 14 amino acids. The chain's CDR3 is CASSPTRDTDTQYF. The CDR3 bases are TGTGCCAGTAGCCCAACCCGGGACACAGATACGCAGTATTTT.